This TCR beta chain was sequenced in a study of shared clonotypes between healthy human individuals. Study results and limitations: Genetic and exposure-history diversity was limited by the small donor number.

Naive CD8 cells lacked CD45RO and underwent positive selection for CCR7, leaving out terminally differentiated effector memory CD45RA+ cells. There were no recent acute infections or vaccinations among the donors, who were healthy HIV-negative adults. Caucasian adults living in Nashville, Tennessee, provided all samples. V was shortened by 3 bases and J by 2 bases, with 12 bases between the two germline ends. The CDR3 length is 14 residues. Germline CDR1 and CDR2: SGDLS and YYNGEE. Only in-frame clones appear in the TCRdb table, and some are missing; sequencing was by immunoSEQ multiplex PCR. The sample carries around 600,000 clones, around 95% recorded once. The table lists this clone with a count of one. The target antigen is unknown.

This TCR derives from a woman younger than 45 in good health. The J gene is TRBJ2-7, the V gene TRBV9; the D gene could be TRBD1 or TRBD2 (5 bases each). Sequenced sample: naive CD8+ T cells sorted from blood. The CDR3 is CASSGRDLPYEQYF. In nucleotides, the CDR3 is TGTGCCAGCAGCGGCCGGGACCTTCCCTACGAGCAGTACTTC.